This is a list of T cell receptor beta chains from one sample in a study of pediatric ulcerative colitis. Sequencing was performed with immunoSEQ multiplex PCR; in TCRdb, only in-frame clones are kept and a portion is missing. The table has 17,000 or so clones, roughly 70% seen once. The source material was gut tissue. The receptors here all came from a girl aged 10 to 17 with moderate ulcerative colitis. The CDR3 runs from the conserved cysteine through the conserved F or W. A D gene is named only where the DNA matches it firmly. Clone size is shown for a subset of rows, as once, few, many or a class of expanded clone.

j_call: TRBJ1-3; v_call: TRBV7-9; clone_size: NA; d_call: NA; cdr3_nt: TGTGCCAGCAGCCCGACAGGTAGCTCTGGAAACACCATATATTTT; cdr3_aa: CASSPTGSSGNTIYF
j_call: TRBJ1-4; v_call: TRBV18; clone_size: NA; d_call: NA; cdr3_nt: TGTGCCAGCTCACCCGGACTGCTACAGACTGAAAAACTGTTTTTT; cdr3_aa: CASSPGLLQTEKLFF
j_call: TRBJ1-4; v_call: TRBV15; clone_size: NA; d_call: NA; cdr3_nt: TGTGCCACCAGCAGTACCTTTTTTGCTAATGAAAAACTGTTTTTT; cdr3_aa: CATSSTFFANEKLFF
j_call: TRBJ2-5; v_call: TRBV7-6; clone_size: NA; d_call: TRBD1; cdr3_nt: TGTGCCAGCAGCGAGGAAAGGACAGGGGTTGAAGAGACCCAGTACTTC; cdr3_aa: CASSEERTGVEETQYF
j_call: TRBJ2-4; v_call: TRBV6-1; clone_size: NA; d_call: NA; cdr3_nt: TGTGCCAGCAGTGAAGGCGGGGTAGCCAAAAACATTCAGTACTTC; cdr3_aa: CASSEGGVAKNIQYF
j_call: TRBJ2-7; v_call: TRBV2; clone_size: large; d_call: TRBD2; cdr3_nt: TGTGCCAGCAGAGGGGTAGCGGGGGAGTCCTACGAGCAGTACTTC; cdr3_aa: CASRGVAGESYEQYF
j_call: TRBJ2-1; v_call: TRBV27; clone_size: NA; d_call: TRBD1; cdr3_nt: TGTGCCAGCAGTTTATTTCGGACAGGGACGCAGTTCTTC; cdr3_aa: CASSLFRTGTQFF
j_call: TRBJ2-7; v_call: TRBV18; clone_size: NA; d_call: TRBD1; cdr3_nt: TGTGCCAGCTCACGAGATCGACAGGGCCCCGACGAGCAGTACTTC; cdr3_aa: CASSRDRQGPDEQYF
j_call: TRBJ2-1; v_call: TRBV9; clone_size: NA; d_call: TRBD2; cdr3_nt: TGTGCCAGCAGCGATCGGACTAGCGGGACGGGCAATGAGCAGTTCTTC; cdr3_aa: CASSDRTSGTGNEQFF
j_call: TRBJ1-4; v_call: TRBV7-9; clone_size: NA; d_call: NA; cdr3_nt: TGTGCCAGCAGCTGGAATGAAAAACTGTTTTTT; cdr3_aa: CASSWNEKLFF
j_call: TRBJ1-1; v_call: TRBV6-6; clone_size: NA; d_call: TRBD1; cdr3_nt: TGTGCCAGCAGTTACCGTCAGGGGGCGGCTGAAGCTTTCTTT; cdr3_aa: CASSYRQGAAEAFF
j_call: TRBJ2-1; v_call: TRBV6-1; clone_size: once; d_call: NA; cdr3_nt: TGTGCCAGCAGCACAGGACCGGGCTCCTACAATGAGCAGTTCTTC; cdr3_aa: CASSTGPGSYNEQFF
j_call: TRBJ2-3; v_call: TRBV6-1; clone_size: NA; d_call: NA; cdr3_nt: TGTGCCAGCAGTGATATTTGGACACCGGATCCCACAGATACGCAGTATTTT; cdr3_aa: CASSDIWTPDPTDTQYF
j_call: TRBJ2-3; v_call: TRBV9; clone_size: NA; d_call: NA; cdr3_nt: TGTGCCAGCAGCCCAGGGAGGGGGGCGACCACAGATACGCAGTATTTT; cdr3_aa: CASSPGRGATTDTQYF
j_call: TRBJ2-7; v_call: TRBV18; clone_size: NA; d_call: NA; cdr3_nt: TGTGCCAGCTCACCACCGTCGGGAAACTACGAGCAGTACTTC; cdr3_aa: CASSPPSGNYEQYF